This entry lists 27 T cell receptor beta chains sequenced from one sample in a study of a mutant IDH1 vaccine in newly diagnosed glioma (dated by TCRdb to about 2021). Preparation of the library involved the immunoSEQ multiplex PCR assay. The source is immuneACCESS, and TCRdb retained only in-frame sequences with V and J called. Part of the clones is not carried over; for the studies checked, unresolved V genes explain less than half of this, and the remainder is unexplained. This sample lists approximately 54,000 clones; approximately 81% were detected once. Under 20% of the sample goes to the ten largest clones. Interpreted using the paper, the time point label stands for: baseline, week 1 (first vaccination visit). The sample's treatment or condition label, in plain terms: pre-vaccination baseline after standard-of-care therapy. The source was PBMCs, collected from a glioma patient treated with radiotherapy, temozolomide or both. Receptor source: a young man with glioma.

This clone is categorized as medium-sized (0.01 to 0.1%). The chain employs TRBV5-4 and TRBJ1-5; no clear D. The V gene lost 2 bases and the J gene lost 3 bases, with 9 bases spanning the gap. CDR1 SGHNT and CDR2 YYREEE come from the germline V gene (reference sequence). The CDR3 length is 14 residues. CDR3 nucleotides: TGTGCCAGCAGCTTAGGCGGATCCAATCAGCCCCAGCATTTT. It codes for CASSLGGSNQPQHF.

The chain links TRBV30 to TRBJ2-3; D remains ambiguous. Germline V gene lookup returns CDR1 GTSNPN and CDR2 SVGIG (reference sequence). The CDR3 covers 16 residues. V lost 5 bases and J 4 bases, leaving 22 bases between the germline ends. CDR3 in DNA: TGTGCCTGGGGTCAAGGGCCTCCGAGTGGGGCAGATACGCAGTATTTT. Amino acid sequence: CAWGQGPPSGADTQYF.

This chain uses TRBV15 with TRBJ1-5; D ambiguous. This CDR3 is 14 amino acids long. Trimming pared 3 bases from V and 3 bases from J, leaving 9 bases between. CDR1 LNHNV and CDR2 YYDKDF come from the germline V gene (reference sequence). CDR3 nucleotides: TGTGCCACCAGCAGTGTGAGGGTCAATCAGCCCCAGCATTTT. This sequence encodes CATSSVRVNQPQHF.

The genes are TRBV27 and TRBJ1-2; TRBD1 aligns across 7 bases. V lost 3 bases to trimming and J lost 4 bases; unmatched junction nucleotides: 5. The CDR3 has 14 amino acids. The V gene's germline CDR1 is MNHEY and CDR2 SMNVEV (reference sequence). The CDR3 DNA follows: TGTGCCAGCAGTTTCGGCAGGGGGGTCTATGGCTACACCTTC. This gives the protein CASSFGRGVYGYTF.

The CDR3 region has the DNA TGCGCCAGCAGCGCTGGACAGGGAATCTCTCTGAACACTGAAGCTTTCTTT. This codes for CASSAGQGISLNTEAFF. The chain uses TRBV5-1 and TRBJ1-1; 8 bases agree with TRBD1. V gave up 4 bases and J gave up 0 bases; unmatched junction bases: 11. The length of the CDR3 is 17 residues. Germline CDR1 reads SGHRS; CDR2 reads YFSETQ.

This chain uses TRBV19 with TRBJ2-7, with D possibly TRBD1 on 6 matching bases. Trimming took 10 bases from V and 0 from J, leaving 13 bases between them. The CDR3 loop spans 13 amino acids. Germline assignment: CDR1 LNHDA and CDR2 SQIVND (reference sequence). The CDR3 nucleotides read TGTGCCACCCGGGACAACCTCTCCTACGAGCAGTACTTC. It is translated as CATRDNLSYEQYF.

This chain joins TRBV30 and TRBJ2-5, with 12 nucleotides matching TRBD2. Unmatched junction bases numbered 9, after V lost 0 bases and J lost 4 bases. Germline V gives CDR1 GTSNPN, CDR2 SVGIG (reference sequence). This CDR3 spans 17 amino acids. The CDR3 DNA sequence: TGTGCCTGGAGTGTATATCTAGCGGGGGGGCTCCGAGAGACCCAGTACTTC. Protein product: CAWSVYLAGGLRETQYF.

This chain connects TRBV10-3 to TRBJ2-5, with TRBD1 identical over 8 bases. The V gene's germline CDR1 is ENHRY and CDR2 SYGVKD. The length of the CDR3 is 14 residues. J gave up 5 bases and V 5 bases, and 7 bases lay outside the gene matches. The CDR3 DNA reads as TGTGCCATCAGTCCAGACAGGGGTATTGAGACCCAGTACTTC. This codes for CAISPDRGIETQYF.

The chain combines TRBV10-3 with TRBJ2-7, with no clear D. Germline V gene data show CDR1 as ENHRY and CDR2 as SYGVKD. The CDR3 extends over 15 amino acids. V gave up 3 bases and J gave up 1 base, with 13 bases separating them. The CDR3 region is CAISDLDPTSYEQYF. In DNA form, the CDR3 reads TGTGCCATCAGTGACTTGGACCCGACTTCCTACGAGCAGTACTTC.

This chain uses TRBV10-3 with TRBJ2-6; 12 bases are shared with TRBD2. Germline CDR1 ENHRY, CDR2 SYGVKD. The CDR3 contains 20 residues. Trimming cost V 8 bases and J 0 bases; bases outside gene matches: 14. Written as DNA, the CDR3 is TGTGCCATCGGCCCGTCTAACGGACTAGCGGGGTTCTCTGGGGCCAACGTCCTGACTTTC. Protein sequence: CAIGPSNGLAGFSGANVLTF.

The chain combines TRBV19 with TRBJ1-2, with D maybe TRBD1 (6 bases). In germline, CDR1 is LNHDA, CDR2 SQIVND (reference sequence). The V and J ends lost 3 bases and 8 bases respectively, with 13 bases between them. This CDR3 spans 13 amino acids. The CDR3 sequence is CASSIWGAEGYTF. The CDR3 nucleotides read TGTGCCAGTAGTATCTGGGGGGCTGAGGGCTACACCTTC.

The chain combines TRBV5-1 with TRBJ2-1; no reliable D call. V was clipped by 7 bases and J by 7 bases, with 21 bases between them. The CDR3 extends over 15 amino acids. The germline V gene encodes CDR1 SGHRS and CDR2 YFSETQ. CDR3 DNA: TGCGCCAGCGCCTTCTCAGCGCTCGGTGCGAATGAGCAGTTCTTC. Amino acids: CASAFSALGANEQFF.

The rearrangement uses TRBV5-8 and TRBJ1-1; 11 nucleotides line up with TRBD1. The V gene's germline CDR1 is SGHTS and CDR2 YDEGEE. V shed 2 bases and J 4 bases; nucleotides not matched to a gene: 13. The CDR3 extends over 18 amino acids. In DNA, the CDR3 is TGTGCCAGCAGCTTTAGGGACAGGGGGTCCCTAGGTAGCACTGAAGCTTTCTTT. Translated, it gives CASSFRDRGSLGSTEAFF.

This clone was observed a few times. The rearrangement links TRBV28 to TRBJ1-2; weak D call: TRBD1 (5 bases). Trimming removed 1 base from V and 8 bases from J, with 11 bases in between. Germline CDR1 is MDHEN and CDR2 is SYDVKM. This CDR3 region has 13 residues. The CDR3 DNA reads TGTGCCAGCAGTTTATCAGGGATTGGGGGCTACACCTTC. It codes for CASSLSGIGGYTF.

The V and J genes are TRBV5-1 and TRBJ1-1; TRBD1 matches 11 bases. Germline CDR1 SGHRS, CDR2 YFSETQ. Trimming cost V 4 bases and J 4 bases; bases outside gene matches: 6. This CDR3 is 15 amino acids long. CDR3 DNA: TGCGCCAGCAGCATCACCGGGACAGGGGGCACTGAAGCTTTCTTT. Translation gives CASSITGTGGTEAFF.

This clone was found a few times. The rearrangement uses TRBV19 and TRBJ1-5; 7 positions agree with TRBD1. This CDR3 is 12 amino acids long. Germline V gene lookup returns CDR1 LNHDA and CDR2 SQIVND (reference sequence). With 8 bases clipped from V and 5 bases from J, the junction kept 3 bases outside the gene matches. CDR3 protein: CASRTGHQPQHF. The DNA for the CDR3 is TGTGCCAGTCGGACAGGCCATCAGCCCCAGCATTTT. Full variable domain (rest looked up from reference TRBV19 and TRBJ1-5): DGGITQSPKYLFRKEGQNVTLSCEQNLNHDAMYWYRQDPGQGLRLIYYSQIVNDFQKGDIAEGYSVSREKKESFPLTVTSAQKNPTAFYLCASRTGHQPQHFGDGTRLSIL.

V usage is TRBV11-1 and J usage is TRBJ2-7; 8 nucleotides agree with TRBD1. The J segment lost 9 bases and the V segment lost 5 bases, leaving 12 bases of the junction unmatched. The CDR3 totals 14 residues. Germline CDR1 SGHAT, CDR2 FQDESV (reference sequence). In DNA form, the CDR3 reads TGTGCCAGCAGCCCGTGGACAGGGCTGAGTGGGCAGTACTTC. Protein sequence: CASSPWTGLSGQYF.

This clone was seen a single time. The V gene is TRBV7-9, the J gene TRBJ2-7, with no clear D. Between the trimmed V and J ends, which lost 5 bases and 2 bases, there was a span of 13 bases. The CDR3 covers 14 residues. Germline CDR1 SEHNR, CDR2 FQNEAQ (reference sequence). The CDR3 loop reads CASSPWASTYEQYF. As DNA, the CDR3 is TGTGCCAGCAGCCCGTGGGCTTCGACCTACGAGCAGTACTTC.

The V and J genes are TRBV2 and TRBJ1-6; 7 positions agree with TRBD1. CDR1 SNHLY and CDR2 FYNNEI come from the germline V gene. The CDR3 runs 17 residues. V shed 6 bases, J shed 6 bases, and the junction held 14 bases outside the gene matches. CDR3 bases: TGTGCCAGCAGCCTACAGGGGCGTTCCGGCAGTAATTCACCCCTCCACTTT. Translated, it gives CASSLQGRSGSNSPLHF.

The chain joins TRBV7-8 to TRBJ2-5; 7 nucleotides agree with TRBD1. Germline V gene sequence: CDR1 SGHVS, CDR2 FQNEAQ. After removal of 5 bases from V and 4 bases from J, the junction contained 10 bases not matched to a gene. There are 15 residues in the CDR3. The CDR3 region has the DNA TGTGCCAGCAGCGGATCGGGACAGTGGGGAGAGACCCAGTACTTC. It encodes CASSGSGQWGETQYF. The entire variable domain, with the rest obtained from reference TRBV7-8 and TRBJ2-5, is as follows: GAGVSQSPRYKVAKRGQDVALRCDPISGHVSLFWYQQALGQGPEFLTYFQNEAQLDKSGLPSDRFFAERPEGSVSTLKIQRTQQEDSAVYLCASSGSGQWGETQYFGPGTRLLVL.

This clone was detected a few times. CDR3 region: CASSWLAGEQFF. In DNA form, the CDR3 reads TGTGCCAGCAGCTGGCTAGCTGGAGAGCAGTTCTTC. V usage is TRBV7-9 and J usage is TRBJ2-1; the D gene is possibly TRBD2 (5 bases). Germline V gives CDR1 SEHNR, CDR2 FQNEAQ (reference sequence). CDR3 length: 12 residues. V was pared by 4 bases and J by 10 bases, with 11 bases between.

This chain uses TRBV12-5 with TRBJ2-5; the D gene is possibly TRBD2 (6 bases). V gave up 1 base and J gave up 3 bases, with 15 bases separating them. Germline V gene sequence: CDR1 LGHNT, CDR2 FRNRAP. The CDR3 consists of 16 residues. This CDR3 reads CASGLASRAGKETQYF. The CDR3 DNA sequence: TGTGCTAGTGGTTTGGCCTCGAGGGCGGGGAAAGAGACCCAGTACTTC.

This chain links TRBV5-1 with TRBJ2-7; the D is unclear. The germline V gene encodes CDR1 SGHRS and CDR2 YFSETQ. There are 17 residues in the CDR3. The V and J ends lost 5 bases and 3 bases respectively, with 24 bases between them. CDR3: CASRRGAGSVRNYEQYF. For the CDR3, the DNA is TGCGCCAGCAGAAGAGGCGCCGGTAGTGTTCGAAACTACGAGCAGTACTTC.

This clone was picked up one time. The chain has TRBV11-2 and TRBJ1-6, with 8 bases that match TRBD1. Germline-derived CDR1 and CDR2 are SGHAT and FQNNGV. V was pared by 7 bases and J by 6 bases, with 14 bases of the junction left unmatched. CDR3 length: 17 amino acids. CDR3 in DNA: TGTGCCAGCACTCCTAGTCCCCCAGGGGGCCTTAATTCACCCCTCCACTTT. Its protein is CASTPSPPGGLNSPLHF.

V is TRBV19 and J is TRBJ2-5; possible D gene TRBD2, 6 bases. V lost 5 bases to trimming and J lost 6 bases, with 16 bases between them. The CDR3 length is 14 residues. The germline V gene encodes CDR1 LNHDA and CDR2 SQIVND (reference sequence). The CDR3 spells CASSPGGTLQTQYF. Here the CDR3 DNA reads TGTGCCAGTAGTCCCGGCGGGACTCTTCAGACCCAGTACTTC.

The chain uses TRBV6-5 and TRBJ1-1; 9 positions match TRBD1. This CDR3 comprises 12 residues. Germline loops: CDR1 MNHEY, CDR2 SVGAGI. Trimming removed 5 bases from V and 11 bases from J; junction bases left unmatched: 6. DNA of the CDR3: TGTGCCAGCAGTAACTACAGGGGGCTGGCTTTCTTT. This gives the protein CASSNYRGLAFF.

This rearrangement joins TRBV19 to TRBJ2-7; D is uncertain. Trimming shortened V by 3 bases and J by 6 bases, and 15 bases separated the two germline ends. The V gene's germline CDR1 is LNHDA and CDR2 SQIVND (reference sequence). The CDR3 has 14 residues. In DNA, the CDR3 is TGTGCCAGTAGTATTTCCTCCCTCCTAGGCGAGCAGTACTTC. Translating it yields CASSISSLLGEQYF.